Following are 17 T cell receptor beta chains from one sample sequenced in a study of CD8 T cells in Susac syndrome. Random hexamers served to reverse transcribe about 0.5 to 1 ug RNA. In TCRdb, the immunoSEQ multiplex PCR reads were re-called with MiXCR into one record per CDR3 protein. The sample yields about 250,000 distinct CDR3 sequences, roughly 93% seen once. Material: CD4+ T cells from PBMCs. Every receptor here comes from a human donor with multiple sclerosis.

This chain connects TRBV9 to TRBJ2-2; D is unresolved. The germline V and J ends were trimmed by 0 bases and 1 base, with 4 bases remaining between them. Germline CDR1 SGDLS, CDR2 YYNGEE. This CDR3 spans 14 amino acids. CDR3 amino acids: CASSVGENTGELFF. CDR3 DNA sequence: TGTGCCAGCAGCGTAGGGGAGAACACCGGGGAGCTGTTTTTT.

This clonotype was seen just once. CDR3 DNA: TGTGCCAGCAGCTCACGAGCGGGAGTCGCAGATACGCAGTATTTT. Protein product: CASSSRAGVADTQYF. This sequence joins TRBV11-3 and TRBJ2-3; TRBD2 aligns across 8 bases. Unmatched junction bases numbered 7, after V lost 4 bases and J lost 4 bases. CDR3 length: 15 amino acids. Germline CDR1 and CDR2: SGHNT and YENEEA.

The CDR3 DNA reads as TGTGCCAGTACCCCGGGACTAGCGGGCTACAATGAGCAGTTCTTC. Its translation is CASTPGLAGYNEQFF. V gene TRBV19 combines with J gene TRBJ2-1, with 12 nucleotides matching TRBD2. Trimming took 7 bases from V and 3 from J; bases not matched to a gene: 4. This CDR3 is 15 amino acids long. The germline V gene has CDR1 LNHDA and CDR2 SQIVND (reference sequence). The whole variable domain, filled in from reference TRBV19 and TRBJ2-1, reads DGGITQSPKYLFRKEGQNVTLSCEQNLNHDAMYWYRQDPGQGLRLIYYSQIVNDFQKGDIAEGYSVSREKKESFPLTVTSAQKNPTAFYLCASTPGLAGYNEQFFGPGTRLTVL.

V is TRBV10-3 and J is TRBJ2-7; no definite D call. The CDR3 sequence is 16 residues long. Germline CDR1 is ENHRY and CDR2 is SYGVKD. V dropped 6 bases and J dropped 0 bases, with 18 bases sitting between them. CDR3 nucleotide sequence: TGTGCCATCAGCCCCTACGCGGCACGCTCCTCCTACGAGCAGTACTTC. Encoded protein: CAISPYAARSSYEQYF.

CDR3 DNA sequence: TGTGCCAGCAGTGAATCAGGACTGAATGAAAAACTGTTTTTT. This sequence encodes CASSESGLNEKLFF. The genes are TRBV12-3 or TRBV12-4 and TRBJ1-4; D is uncertain. V lost 5 bases and J 5 bases, leaving 12 bases between the germline ends. The CDR3 has 14 residues.

This chain connects TRBV25-1 to TRBJ2-1; 12 bases align to TRBD2. The trim removed 4 bases at V and 7 bases at J, leaving 5 bases unmatched. The CDR3 runs to 15 residues. Germline V gene lookup returns CDR1 MGHDK and CDR2 SYGVNS. The CDR3 DNA follows: TGTGCCAGCAGTGTCACCGGGACTAGCGGGAATGAGCAGTTCTTC. Amino acid sequence: CASSVTGTSGNEQFF.

The chain links TRBV5-1 to TRBJ2-3; the D gene is possibly TRBD2 (5 bases). The length of the CDR3 is 15 residues. CDR1 is SGHRS and CDR2 is YFSETQ in the germline V gene. V was pared by 0 bases and J by 2 bases, with 10 bases between. CDR3 protein: CASSLVRANTDTQYF. The DNA of the CDR3 is TGCGCCAGCAGCTTGGTGCGGGCGAACACAGATACGCAGTATTTT.

The rearrangement uses TRBV7-8 and TRBJ2-2; D is unresolved. Germline V CDR1 and CDR2: SGHVS, FQNEAQ. The CDR3 sequence is 13 residues long. Trimming stripped 3 bases from V and 4 bases from J, with 6 bases between. The chain's CDR3 is CASSFGVTGELFF. CDR3 coding DNA: TGTGCCAGCAGCTTTGGGGTCACCGGGGAGCTGTTTTTT.

This clonotype was recorded once. V usage is TRBV7-9 and J usage is TRBJ1-2; D not resolved. The CDR3 contains 11 residues. The V end lost 4 bases, the J end lost 8 bases, and 8 bases lay between the germline ends. The V gene's germline CDR1 is SEHNR and CDR2 FQNEAQ (reference sequence). CDR3 sequence reads: CASSSPGGYTF. The CDR3 bases are TGTGCCAGCAGCTCCCCGGGGGGCTACACCTTC.

The V and J genes are TRBV13 and TRBJ2-1, with 10 nucleotides matching TRBD2. This CDR3 is built from 15 residues. Germline V gives CDR1 PRHDT, CDR2 FYEKMQ (reference sequence). Trimming cost V 6 bases and J 5 bases; bases outside gene matches: 7. For the CDR3, the DNA is TGTGCCAGCAGTCCCGGACTAGCGGCCAACAATGAGCAGTTCTTC. Protein: CASSPGLAANNEQFF. Full variable domain (rest looked up from reference TRBV13 and TRBJ2-1): AAGVIQSPRHLIKEKRETATLKCYPIPRHDTVYWYQQGPGQDPQFLISFYEKMQSDKGSIPDRFSAQQFSDYHSELNMSSLELGDSALYFCASSPGLAANNEQFFGPGTRLTVL.

J is TRBJ1-1 and V is TRBV6-5; no clear D gene. Trimming pared 5 bases from V and 7 bases from J, leaving 14 bases between. Germline-derived CDR1 and CDR2 are MNHEY and SVGAGI. CDR3 length: 13 amino acids. This chain's CDR3 is CASSNRAFDEAFF. The CDR3 DNA is TGTGCCAGCAGTAACCGGGCCTTCGATGAAGCTTTCTTT.

The V gene is TRBV30, the J gene TRBJ1-1; D gene ambiguous. The CDR3 runs to 14 residues. Trimming took 0 bases from V and 0 from J, leaving 8 bases between them. CDR1 GTSNPN and CDR2 SVGIG come from the germline V gene (reference sequence). The CDR3 reads CAWSVRTVNTEAFF. As DNA, the CDR3 is TGTGCCTGGAGTGTTAGGACGGTGAACACTGAAGCTTTCTTT.

CDR3 nucleotide sequence: TGTGCCACCAGTGATTCGGGACTAGGGACCTACAATGAGCAGTTCTTC. Translation: CATSDSGLGTYNEQFF. The J gene is TRBJ2-1, the V gene TRBV24-1, with TRBD2 matching 8 bases. Germline V lookup: CDR1 KGHDR, CDR2 SFDVKD. V trimming: 2 bases; J trimming: 2 bases; junction bases outside the gene matches: 4. This CDR3 spans 16 amino acids.

The genes are TRBV6-5 and TRBJ1-2; perhaps TRBD1 as D (5 bases). CDR1 is MNHEY and CDR2 is SVGAGI in the germline V gene. V was cut by 2 bases and J by 1 base, with 11 bases left in between. The CDR3 has 15 residues. CDR3 nucleotides: TGTGCCAGCAGTTACAGGGGCGCCCTTAACTATGGCTACACCTTC. Translation gives CASSYRGALNYGYTF.

The chain is built from TRBV5-1 and TRBJ2-7; D is unclear. The length of the CDR3 is 13 residues. CDR1 and CDR2 (germline): SGHRS, YFSETQ. V lost 0 bases, J lost 1 base, and 5 bases lay in between. The CDR3 reads CASSLVISYEQYF. Written as DNA, the CDR3 is TGCGCCAGCAGCTTGGTAATTTCCTACGAGCAGTACTTC.

The chain links TRBV4-1 to TRBJ2-3; 12 bases align to TRBD2. Germline CDR1 and CDR2: MGHRA and YSYEKL. This CDR3 is 16 amino acids long. J was trimmed by 3 bases and V by 7 bases; bases with no gene match: 8. The CDR3 reads CASNLLAGGGTDTQYF. In nucleotides, the CDR3 is TGCGCCAGCAACCTACTAGCGGGGGGAGGGACAGATACGCAGTATTTT.

The chain carries TRBV4-1 and TRBJ2-5, with D unclear. CDR1 is MGHRA, CDR2 YSYEKL, per germline. V was shortened by 3 bases and J by 9 bases, with 14 bases between the two germline ends. The CDR3 extends over 13 amino acids. CDR3 in amino acids: CASSQSPDRAQYF. The CDR3 nucleotides are TGCGCCAGCAGCCAGAGCCCAGATCGAGCCCAGTACTTC.